A selection of T cell receptor beta chains follows, all from one sample in a study of spatial heterogeneity in lung cancer. TCRdb redid the calling of the 5' RACE reads with MiXCR, one entry per CDR3 protein. The repertoire holds some 85,000 distinct CDR3 sequences, with approximately 21% as singletons. The sequencing here drew on PBMCs, taken at surgery. All receptors derive from a male donor with early-stage non-small cell lung cancer. CDR3s leave out the opening cysteine and the closing phenylalanine or tryptophan.

j_call | v_call | cdr3_aa
TRBJ2-7 | TRBV11-2 | ASSTGGLAGSYEQY
TRBJ2-7 | TRBV3-1 | ASSRSTGEGQY
TRBJ1-1 | TRBV7-9 | ASSLSDKSTSNTEAF
TRBJ1-3 | TRBV10-3 | AIKRDTSSGNTIY
TRBJ1-4 | TRBV28 | ASRRTPFQGAREKLF
TRBJ2-5 | TRBV4-3 | ASSQAWGGETQY
TRBJ1-2 | TRBV7-2 | ASSKDSYGYT
TRBJ1-1 | TRBV10-2 | ASSETGSTEAF
TRBJ1-1 | TRBV6-6 | ASRRDREYTEAF
TRBJ2-6 | TRBV10-2 | ASSVLGSGANVLT
TRBJ2-1 | TRBV27 | ASSTYNEQF
TRBJ2-2 | TRBV5-1 | ASSLGQDGELF
TRBJ2-3 | TRBV9 | ASSVGDYLTDTQY
TRBJ2-3 | TRBV7-9 | ASSLERGADTQY
TRBJ1-4 | TRBV27 | ASSLRQGSEKLF
TRBJ2-5 | TRBV6-2/TRBV6-3 | ASQSPTSGGETQY
TRBJ1-6 | TRBV7-9 | ASSPRLTDNSPLH
TRBJ2-7 | TRBV9 | ASSPSTGVNYEQY
TRBJ2-5 | TRBV10-3 | AISEQETQY
TRBJ1-5 | TRBV18 | ASSPGGSNNQPQH
TRBJ1-1 | TRBV29-1 | SVQSFQGGTEAF
TRBJ2-7 | TRBV20-1 | SARPSVSAPDEQY
TRBJ1-4 | TRBV5-1 | ASSLQGEKLF
TRBJ2-1 | TRBV7-9 | ASSLAGGNNEQF
TRBJ1-6 | TRBV5-1 | ASSLGPTEDSPLH
TRBJ1-3 | TRBV6-6 | ASSYFLSGNTIY
TRBJ2-1 | TRBV3-1 | ASSLAGNNEQF
TRBJ2-1 | TRBV9 | ASSVGLAGSSYNEQF
TRBJ2-1 | TRBV29-1 | SACLAGGGNEQF
TRBJ2-5 | TRBV10-3 | AISGGEAAQETQY
TRBJ2-4 | TRBV6-1 | ASRLTGVVDKNIQY
TRBJ2-1 | TRBV18 | ASSPPGANEQF
TRBJ2-5 | TRBV11-2 | ASSLVGLNQGTQY
TRBJ1-3 | TRBV15 | ATSRDDRGYENTIY
TRBJ2-7 | TRBV5-1 | ASSVDGPSYEQY
TRBJ1-2 | TRBV19 | ASRLAQEDYGYT
TRBJ2-2 | TRBV28 | ASRTGGSDTGELF
TRBJ1-6 | TRBV30 | AWQTADYSPLH
TRBJ2-7 | TRBV25-1 | ASTNTAGQGYEQY
TRBJ2-6 | TRBV7-9 | ASSWDRSGANVLT
TRBJ2-3 | TRBV19 | ASSISTGSPDTQY
TRBJ2-3 | TRBV20-1 | SARERGSPDTQY
TRBJ2-7 | TRBV5-5 | ASSPSGTGFYEQY
TRBJ1-5 | TRBV5-4 | ASSLRGGPQH
TRBJ1-1 | TRBV7-9 | ASHEQGYTEAF
TRBJ2-1 | TRBV10-3 | AIRGLGYNEQF
TRBJ1-3 | TRBV15 | ATSRENWGTPSGNTIY
TRBJ2-3 | TRBV6-4 | ASSASSGGSTDTQY
TRBJ2-2 | TRBV19 | ASSNPNTGELF
TRBJ2-1 | TRBV6-2/TRBV6-3 | ASSNRDQPYNEQF
TRBJ2-5 | TRBV7-2 | ASGPRGWQETQY
TRBJ2-1 | TRBV7-7 | ASSLGSASYNEQF
TRBJ2-2 | TRBV20-1 | SARDTAGELF
TRBJ1-1 | TRBV12-3/TRBV12-4 | ASRTNTEAF